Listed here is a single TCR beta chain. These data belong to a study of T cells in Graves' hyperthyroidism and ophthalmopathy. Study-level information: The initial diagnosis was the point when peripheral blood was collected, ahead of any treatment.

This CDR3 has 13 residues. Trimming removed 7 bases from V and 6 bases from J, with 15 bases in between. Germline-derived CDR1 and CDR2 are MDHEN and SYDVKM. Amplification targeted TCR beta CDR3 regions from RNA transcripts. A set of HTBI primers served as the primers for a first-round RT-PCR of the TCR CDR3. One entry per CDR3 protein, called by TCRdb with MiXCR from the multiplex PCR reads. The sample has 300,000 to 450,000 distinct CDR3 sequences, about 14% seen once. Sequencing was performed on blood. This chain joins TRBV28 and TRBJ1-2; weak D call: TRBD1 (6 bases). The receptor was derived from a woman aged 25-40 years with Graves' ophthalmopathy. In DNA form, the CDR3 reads TGTGCCAGCATTCCGACAGGTGGGGATGGCTACACCTTC. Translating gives CASIPTGGDGYTF.